The clone carrying this T cell receptor (beta chain) was detected only a few times. The antigen is undetermined. Clones were read by immunoSEQ multiplex PCR, and TCRdb kept only the in-frame ones, dropping some. The table lists about 6,600 clones, roughly 78% of them singletons. The source of the sample is a study of high-grade serous ovarian cancer treatment subgroups. As for the study in general: On average, 14,192 reads and under 9,000 unique TCR beta rearrangements were obtained per sample. Study-level findings and limits: The analyses considered CDR3 and ignored CDR1 and CDR2.

CDR1 MDHEN and CDR2 SYDVKM come from the germline V gene. The trim removed 5 bases at V and 0 bases at J, leaving 7 bases unmatched. The CDR3 extends over 17 amino acids. Tumor samples were obtained before definitive surgery or chemotherapy. The origin of this receptor is a human donor with high-grade serous ovarian cancer. Sequencing used tumor tissue. J is TRBJ2-3 and V is TRBV28; 11 bases are a match to TRBD1. The CDR3 nucleotides read TGTGCCAGCAGTCAACGGACAGGGGGCCGTAGCACAGATACGCAGTATTTT. Its translation is CASSQRTGGRSTDTQYF.